This T cell receptor beta chain comes out of a study of control samples from healthy donors and cancer patients. This table comes from immunoSEQ multiplex PCR, and its TCRdb copy is limited to in-frame clones, with some not included. The sample lists some 76,000 clones, over 85% occurring once. CDR1 and CDR2 from the germline V gene are SGHAT and FQDESV (reference sequence). V gave up 5 bases and J gave up 6 bases, with 16 bases separating them. CDR3 size: 14 residues. The clonotype was recovered from a man in his 60s with lung cancer. The material sequenced was PBMCs. This chain links TRBV11-1 with TRBJ1-2; D is possibly TRBD1 (6 bases). The CDR3 loop reads CASSVSTGGDGYTF. As DNA, the CDR3 is TGTGCCAGCAGCGTTTCGACAGGAGGAGATGGCTACACCTTC.